The clone carrying this T cell receptor beta chain occurred once. The sample originates from a study of technical replicates of blood from a handful of donors. The assay was immunoSEQ multiplex PCR, and TCRdb's table has in-frame clones only and misses some. The table includes fewer than 60,000 clones, around 96% detected once. The CDR3 has 13 amino acids. The trim removed 6 bases at V and 5 bases at J, leaving 6 bases unmatched. Germline V gene lookup returns CDR1 SQVTM and CDR2 ANQGSEA. V gene TRBV29-1 combines with J gene TRBJ2-1, with 8 bases matching TRBD2. The TCR was taken from a human donor in good health. Some clones in this sample may be carry-over from other donors' samples. The specimen sequenced was PBMCs. CDR3 region: CSVTGGENNEQFF. As DNA, the CDR3 is TGCAGCGTAACCGGGGGGGAAAACAATGAGCAGTTCTTC.